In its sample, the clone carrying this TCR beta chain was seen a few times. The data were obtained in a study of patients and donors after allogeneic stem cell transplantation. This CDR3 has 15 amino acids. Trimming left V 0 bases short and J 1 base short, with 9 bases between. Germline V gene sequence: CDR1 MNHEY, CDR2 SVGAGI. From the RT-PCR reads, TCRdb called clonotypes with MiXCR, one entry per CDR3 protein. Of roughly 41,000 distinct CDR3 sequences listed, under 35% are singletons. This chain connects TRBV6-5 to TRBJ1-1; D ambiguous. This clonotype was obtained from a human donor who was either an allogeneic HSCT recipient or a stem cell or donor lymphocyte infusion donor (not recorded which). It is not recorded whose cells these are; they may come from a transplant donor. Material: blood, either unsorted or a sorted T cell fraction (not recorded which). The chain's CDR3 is CASSYSWQKNTEAFF. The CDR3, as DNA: TGTGCCAGCAGTTACTCGTGGCAGAAGAACACTGAAGCTTTCTTT.